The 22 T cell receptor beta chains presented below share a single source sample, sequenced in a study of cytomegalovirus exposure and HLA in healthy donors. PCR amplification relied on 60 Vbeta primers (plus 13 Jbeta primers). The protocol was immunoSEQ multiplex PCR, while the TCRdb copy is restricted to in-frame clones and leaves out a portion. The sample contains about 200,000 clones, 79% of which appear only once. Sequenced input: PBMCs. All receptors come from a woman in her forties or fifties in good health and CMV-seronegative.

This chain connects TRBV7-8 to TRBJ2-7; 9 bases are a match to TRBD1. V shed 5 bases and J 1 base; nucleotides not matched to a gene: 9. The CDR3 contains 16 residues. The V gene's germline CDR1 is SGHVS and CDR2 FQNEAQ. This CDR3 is CASSRNLGQGSYEQYF. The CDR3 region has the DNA TGTGCCAGCAGCCGCAATTTGGGACAGGGATCCTACGAGCAGTACTTC.

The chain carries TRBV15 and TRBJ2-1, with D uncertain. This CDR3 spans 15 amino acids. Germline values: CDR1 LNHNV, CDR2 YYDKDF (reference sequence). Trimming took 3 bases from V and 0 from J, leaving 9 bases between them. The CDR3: CATSRGDSSYNEQFF. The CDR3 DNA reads TGTGCCACCAGCAGGGGCGATAGCTCCTACAATGAGCAGTTCTTC.

The CDR3 bases are TGTGCCAGCAGCTTAGGAACGGGGTGGTGGAACACCATATATTTT. It translates to CASSLGTGWWNTIYF. The chain couples TRBV7-2 to TRBJ1-3; D is undetermined. Trimming stripped 1 base from V and 7 bases from J, with 14 bases between. In germline, CDR1 is SGHTA, CDR2 FQGNSA. The CDR3 totals 15 residues. The whole variable domain, filled in from reference TRBV7-2 and TRBJ1-3, reads GAGVSQSPSNKVTEKGKDVELRCDPISGHTALYWYRQSLGQGLEFLIYFQGNSAPDKSGLPSDRFSAERTGGSVSTLTIQRTQQEDSAVYLCASSLGTGWWNTIYFGEGSWLTVV.

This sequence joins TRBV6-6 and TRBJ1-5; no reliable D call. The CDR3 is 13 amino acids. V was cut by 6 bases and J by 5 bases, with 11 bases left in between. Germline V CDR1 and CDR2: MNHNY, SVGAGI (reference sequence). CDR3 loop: CASSLLRDQPQHF. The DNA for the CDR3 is TGTGCCAGCAGCCTTCTAAGAGATCAGCCCCAGCATTTT.

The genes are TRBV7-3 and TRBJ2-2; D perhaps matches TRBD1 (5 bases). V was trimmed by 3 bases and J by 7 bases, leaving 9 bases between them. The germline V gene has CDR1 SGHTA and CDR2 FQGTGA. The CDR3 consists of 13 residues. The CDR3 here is CASSFEGVGELFF. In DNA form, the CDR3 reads TGTGCCAGCAGCTTTGAAGGGGTCGGGGAGCTGTTTTTT.

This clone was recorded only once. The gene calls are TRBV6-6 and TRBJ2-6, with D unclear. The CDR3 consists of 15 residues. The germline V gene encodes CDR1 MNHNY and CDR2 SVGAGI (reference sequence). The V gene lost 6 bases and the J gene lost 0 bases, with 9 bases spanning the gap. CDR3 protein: CASSPDNSGANVLTF. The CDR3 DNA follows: TGTGCCAGCAGCCCTGACAACTCTGGGGCCAACGTCCTGACTTTC.

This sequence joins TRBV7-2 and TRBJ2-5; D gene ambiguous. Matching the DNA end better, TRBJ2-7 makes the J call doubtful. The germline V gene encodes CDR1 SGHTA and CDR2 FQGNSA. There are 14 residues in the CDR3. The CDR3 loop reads CASSPGPRPPEQYF. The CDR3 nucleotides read TGTGCCAGCAGCCCAGGCCCACGGCCCCCCGAGCAGTACTTC.

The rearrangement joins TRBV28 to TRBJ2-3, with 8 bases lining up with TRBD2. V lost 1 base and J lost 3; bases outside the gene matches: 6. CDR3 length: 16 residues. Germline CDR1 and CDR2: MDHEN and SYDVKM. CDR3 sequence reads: CASSLYGGARTDTQYF. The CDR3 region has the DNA TGTGCCAGCAGTTTATACGGGGGGGCAAGAACAGATACGCAGTATTTT.

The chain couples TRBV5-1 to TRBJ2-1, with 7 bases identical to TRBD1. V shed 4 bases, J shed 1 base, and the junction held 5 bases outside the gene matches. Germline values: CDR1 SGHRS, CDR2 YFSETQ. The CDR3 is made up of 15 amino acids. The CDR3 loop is CASSRGLGSYNEQFF. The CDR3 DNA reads TGCGCCAGCAGCAGGGGGCTTGGGTCCTACAATGAGCAGTTCTTC.

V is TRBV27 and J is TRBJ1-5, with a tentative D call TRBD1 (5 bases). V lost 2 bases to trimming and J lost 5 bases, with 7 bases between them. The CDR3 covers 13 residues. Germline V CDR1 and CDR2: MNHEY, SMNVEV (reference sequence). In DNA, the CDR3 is TGTGCCAGCAGTTTAGGCAGGGATCAGCCCCAGCATTTT. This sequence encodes CASSLGRDQPQHF.

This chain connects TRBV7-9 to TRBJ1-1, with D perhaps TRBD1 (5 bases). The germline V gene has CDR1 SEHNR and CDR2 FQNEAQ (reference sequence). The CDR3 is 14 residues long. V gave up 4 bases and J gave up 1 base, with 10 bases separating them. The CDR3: CASSWEGRNTEAFF. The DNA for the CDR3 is TGTGCCAGCAGCTGGGAGGGGAGGAACACTGAAGCTTTCTTT.

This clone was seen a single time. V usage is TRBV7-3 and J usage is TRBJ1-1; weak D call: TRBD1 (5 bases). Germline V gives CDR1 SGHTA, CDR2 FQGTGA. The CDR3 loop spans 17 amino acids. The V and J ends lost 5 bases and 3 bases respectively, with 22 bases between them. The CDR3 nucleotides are TGTGCCAGCAGCACCAAGAGGGTGGGGGGAGCTCACACTGAAGCTTTCTTT. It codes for CASSTKRVGGAHTEAFF.

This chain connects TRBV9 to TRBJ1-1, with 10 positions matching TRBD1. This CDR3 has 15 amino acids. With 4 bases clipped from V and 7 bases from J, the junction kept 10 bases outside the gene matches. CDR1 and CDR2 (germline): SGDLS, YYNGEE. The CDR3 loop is CASSMSGTGALEAFF. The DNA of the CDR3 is TGTGCCAGCAGCATGTCCGGGACAGGGGCCCTTGAAGCTTTCTTT.

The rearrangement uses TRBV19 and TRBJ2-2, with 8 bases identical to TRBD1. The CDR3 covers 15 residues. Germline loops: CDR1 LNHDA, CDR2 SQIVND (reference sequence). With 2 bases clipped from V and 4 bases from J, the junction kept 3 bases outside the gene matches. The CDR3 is CASSISGGSTGELFF. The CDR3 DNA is TGTGCCAGTAGTATATCAGGGGGCAGCACCGGGGAGCTGTTTTTT. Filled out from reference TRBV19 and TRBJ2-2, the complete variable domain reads DGGITQSPKYLFRKEGQNVTLSCEQNLNHDAMYWYRQDPGQGLRLIYYSQIVNDFQKGDIAEGYSVSREKKESFPLTVTSAQKNPTAFYLCASSISGGSTGELFFGEGSRLTVL.

The CDR3, as DNA: TGTGCCAGCGGAGAACAGGGTCCCCCGGGCGCTGGCTACACCTTC. Its protein product is CASGEQGPPGAGYTF. The chain recombines TRBV7-2 with TRBJ1-2, with D tentatively TRBD1 (6 bases). The CDR3 has 15 residues. Germline-derived CDR1 and CDR2 are SGHTA and FQGNSA. V dropped 8 bases and J dropped 7 bases, with 23 bases sitting between them.

CDR3: CASSQELAPQATQYF. CDR3 nucleotide sequence: TGCGCCAGCAGCCAAGAACTAGCTCCACAGGCTACGCAGTATTTT. The V and J genes are TRBV4-3 and TRBJ2-3; D is possibly TRBD2 (6 bases). The V end lost 0 bases, the J end lost 8 bases, and 15 bases lay between the germline ends. This CDR3 is built from 15 residues. Germline V lookup: CDR1 LGHNA, CDR2 YSLEER.

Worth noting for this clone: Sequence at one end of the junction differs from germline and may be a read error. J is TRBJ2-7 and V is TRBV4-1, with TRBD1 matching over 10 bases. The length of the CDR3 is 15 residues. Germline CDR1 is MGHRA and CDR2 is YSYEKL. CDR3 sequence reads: CASSPGQGGSYGQYF. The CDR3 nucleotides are TGCGCCAGCAGCCCAGGACAGGGGGGCTCCTACGGGCAGTACTTC.

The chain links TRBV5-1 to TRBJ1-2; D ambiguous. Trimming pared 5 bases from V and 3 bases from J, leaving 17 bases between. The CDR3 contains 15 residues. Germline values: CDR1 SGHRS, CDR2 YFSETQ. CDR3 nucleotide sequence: TGCGCCAGCAGTCAAGTAGTAGACTCCCACTATGGCTACACCTTC. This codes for CASSQVVDSHYGYTF.

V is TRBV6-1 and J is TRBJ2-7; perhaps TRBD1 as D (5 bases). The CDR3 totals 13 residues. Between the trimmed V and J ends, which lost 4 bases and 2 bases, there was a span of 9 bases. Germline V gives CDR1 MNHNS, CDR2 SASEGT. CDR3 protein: CASSATVTYEQYF. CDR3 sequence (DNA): TGTGCCAGCAGTGCGACAGTAACCTACGAGCAGTACTTC.

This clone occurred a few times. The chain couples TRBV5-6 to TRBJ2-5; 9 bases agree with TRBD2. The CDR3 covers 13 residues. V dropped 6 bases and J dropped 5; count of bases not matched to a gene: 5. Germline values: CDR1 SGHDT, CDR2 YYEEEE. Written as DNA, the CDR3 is TGTGCCAGCACGCTAGCGGGGCTGGAGACCCAGTACTTC. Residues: CASTLAGLETQYF.

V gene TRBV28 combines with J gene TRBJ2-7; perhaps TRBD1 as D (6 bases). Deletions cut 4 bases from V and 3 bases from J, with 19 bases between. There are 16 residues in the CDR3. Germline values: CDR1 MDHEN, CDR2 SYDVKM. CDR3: CASSSVQGVAFYEQYF. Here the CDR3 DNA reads TGTGCCAGCAGTTCGGTACAGGGAGTGGCGTTCTACGAGCAGTACTTC.

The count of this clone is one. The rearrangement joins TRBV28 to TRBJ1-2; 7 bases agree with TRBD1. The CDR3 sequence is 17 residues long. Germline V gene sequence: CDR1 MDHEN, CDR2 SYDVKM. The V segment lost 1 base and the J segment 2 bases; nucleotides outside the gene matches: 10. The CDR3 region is CASSLYVTGLNNYGYTF. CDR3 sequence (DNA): TGTGCCAGCAGTTTATACGTGACAGGGCTGAACAACTATGGCTACACCTTC.